The 15 T cell receptor beta chains in this list originate from one sample, sequenced in a study of a mutant IDH1 vaccine in newly diagnosed glioma listed by TCRdb under 2021. To prepare the library, the immunoSEQ multiplex PCR assay was applied. TCRdb holds this immuneACCESS table with in-frame rearrangements only. Some clones are missing; in checked studies, unresolved V genes explain under half, and the rest has no known cause. A total of tens of thousands of clones appear in this sample, around 80% of them only once. The ten largest account for roughly 18% of the sample. Sample time point, as interpreted from the label and publication: baseline, week 1 (first vaccination visit). Interpreted using the paper, the treatment or condition label stands for: pre-vaccination baseline after standard-of-care therapy. The sample consisted of PBMCs, taken from a glioma patient treated with radiotherapy, temozolomide or both. These receptors were taken from a man younger than 30 with glioma.

Only one count was recorded for this clone. The CDR3 region has the DNA TGTGCCAGCAGCTCCCCGAGCTCCTACGAGCAGTACTTC. Residues: CASSSPSSYEQYF. V usage is TRBV13 and J usage is TRBJ2-7; D gene ambiguous. With 4 bases removed from V and 0 bases from J, the gap between germline ends came to 7 bases. Per the germline V gene, CDR1 is PRHDT and CDR2 is FYEKMQ (reference sequence). The CDR3 has 13 residues.

This clone was found once. The gene calls are TRBV4-3 and TRBJ2-1; D not resolved. Germline V gene sequence: CDR1 LGHNA, CDR2 YSLEER. This CDR3 spans 12 amino acids. Trimming left V 1 base short and J 5 bases short, with 3 bases between. The DNA for the CDR3 is TGCGCCAGCAGCCAAGGTGACAATGAGCAGTTCTTC. Translating gives CASSQGDNEQFF.

The table lists this clone with a count of one. The gene calls are TRBV6-5 and TRBJ2-1, with a tentative D call TRBD2 (6 bases). The germline V gene encodes CDR1 MNHEY and CDR2 SVGAGI. V shed 5 bases and J shed 4 bases, with 12 bases lying between them. The CDR3 is 14 residues long. The CDR3 loop reads CASSLASTYNEQFF. CDR3 DNA: TGTGCCAGCAGTCTAGCGTCTACTTACAATGAGCAGTTCTTC.

The chain links TRBV5-6 to TRBJ1-3, with D unclear. Per germline, CDR1 SGHDT and CDR2 YYEEEE. The CDR3 is 17 amino acids. Trimming shortened V by 4 bases and J by 4 bases, and 21 bases separated the two germline ends. The CDR3 protein is CASSPRPANFGGNTIYF. The CDR3 DNA sequence: TGTGCCAGCAGCCCCCGTCCGGCCAACTTTGGGGGAAACACCATATATTTT.

V gene TRBV19 combines with J gene TRBJ2-7; no firm D call. The CDR3 totals 14 residues. Germline CDR1 LNHDA, CDR2 SQIVND (reference sequence). V gave up 5 bases and J gave up 0 bases, with 11 bases separating them. CDR3 in amino acids: CASSPLVLSYEQYF. In nucleotides, the CDR3 is TGTGCCAGTAGTCCCCTGGTCCTCTCCTACGAGCAGTACTTC.

This rearrangement joins TRBV4-2 to TRBJ1-2; perhaps TRBD1 as D (6 bases). Germline assignment: CDR1 LGHNA and CDR2 YNFKEQ. With 0 bases removed from V and 4 bases from J, the gap between germline ends came to 12 bases. The CDR3 has 15 residues. The DNA for the CDR3 is TGTGCCAGCAGCCAAGATTATTTGGACAGCTATGGCTACACCTTC. Amino acid sequence: CASSQDYLDSYGYTF.

The J gene is TRBJ1-2, the V gene TRBV5-6; 7 nucleotides agree with TRBD1. The V segment lost 0 bases and the J segment 4 bases; nucleotides outside the gene matches: 6. The CDR3 length is 15 residues. The germline V gene encodes CDR1 SGHDT and CDR2 YYEEEE. The CDR3 is CASSLAGQSSYGYTF. The CDR3 nucleotides are TGTGCCAGCAGCTTGGCGGGACAGAGTTCCTATGGCTACACCTTC.

This chain links TRBV29-1 with TRBJ2-7, with TRBD1 as a possible D gene (6 bases). The V gene lost 4 bases and the J gene lost 4 bases, with 14 bases spanning the gap. This CDR3 region has 13 residues. The V gene's germline CDR1 is SQVTM and CDR2 ANQGSEA. In DNA, the CDR3 is TGCAGCGTTGCTAGGACAGAGCCTTACGAGCAGTACTTC. The encoded protein is CSVARTEPYEQYF.

The chain uses TRBV29-1 and TRBJ2-7; a possible D gene is TRBD2 (7 bases). Germline V gives CDR1 SQVTM, CDR2 ANQGSEA. The CDR3 contains 14 residues. Trimming stripped 5 bases from V and 4 bases from J, with 18 bases between. The CDR3 region has the DNA TGCAGCGTTCAGGGTGGCAGGGGAGGGTACGAGCAGTACTTC. This gives the protein CSVQGGRGGYEQYF.

This clone was counted once. The gene calls are TRBV10-3 and TRBJ2-1, with D uncertain. V gave up 4 bases and J gave up 9 bases, with 22 bases separating them. CDR3 length: 16 amino acids. Germline CDR1 reads ENHRY; CDR2 reads SYGVKD. This chain's CDR3 is CAISVEIPLIGSEQFF. The CDR3 bases are TGTGCCATCAGTGTTGAAATCCCCCTGATTGGTAGTGAGCAGTTCTTC.

CDR3 loop: CASSLAAGLGNTIYF. The CDR3 DNA sequence: TGTGCCAGCAGCTTAGCTGCAGGGCTCGGAAACACCATATATTTT. The rearrangement joins TRBV7-9 to TRBJ1-3; tentative D call: TRBD1 (5 bases). Trimming took off 0 bases at V and 4 bases at J, with 10 bases between the two ends. The CDR3 extends over 15 amino acids. Per the germline V gene, CDR1 is SEHNR and CDR2 is FQNEAQ (reference sequence).

The rearrangement joins TRBV7-2 to TRBJ1-3, with 9 bases that match TRBD1. The CDR3 sequence is 16 residues long. The J segment lost 3 bases and the V segment lost 3 bases, leaving 6 bases of the junction unmatched. Looked up from germline, CDR1 is SGHTA and CDR2 is FQGNSA. The CDR3 nucleotides are TGTGCCAGCAGCTTCACCGGGACAGGGCTTGGAAACACCATATATTTT. Encoded protein: CASSFTGTGLGNTIYF. Complete variable domain (other parts from reference TRBV7-2 and TRBJ1-3): GAGVSQSPSNKVTEKGKDVELRCDPISGHTALYWYRQSLGQGLEFLIYFQGNSAPDKSGLPSDRFSAERTGGSVSTLTIQRTQQEDSAVYLCASSFTGTGLGNTIYFGEGSWLTVV.

V gene TRBV9 combines with J gene TRBJ1-6, with D possibly matching TRBD1 (5 bases). Trimming pared 3 bases from V and 7 bases from J, leaving 14 bases between. Germline V CDR1 and CDR2: SGDLS, YYNGEE. This CDR3 contains 15 residues. CDR3 sequence (DNA): TGTGCCAGCAGCGCAGGGATTCCCGGGAATTCACCCCTCCACTTT. Amino acids: CASSAGIPGNSPLHF.

The chain couples TRBV7-2 to TRBJ2-7; 9 bases map to TRBD2. V shed 5 bases and J 4 bases; nucleotides not matched to a gene: 9. The CDR3 runs 15 residues. Per germline, CDR1 SGHTA and CDR2 FQGNSA. CDR3 residues: CASSPWLSGGYEQYF. CDR3 nucleotide sequence: TGTGCCAGCAGCCCATGGCTGAGCGGGGGGTACGAGCAGTACTTC.

V usage is TRBV7-2 and J usage is TRBJ1-6, with TRBD1 identical over 9 bases. J was trimmed by 6 bases and V by 3 bases; bases with no gene match: 3. Germline V gene data show CDR1 as SGHTA and CDR2 as FQGNSA. This CDR3 region has 15 residues. The chain's CDR3 is CASSFGTGRNSPLHF. In DNA, the CDR3 is TGTGCCAGCAGCTTTGGGACAGGGCGTAATTCACCCCTCCACTTT.